This TCR beta chain originates from a study of human T cells and chemical hapten exposure. The wider study: Sensitization employed 2% DPC on about 2 cm by about 2 cm of upper inner arm skin.

The time point here: patch test 2, 6 weeks after DPC sensitization. Sample treatment: therapeutic diphenylcyclopropenone sensitization with weekly scalp DPC. Via MiXCR, TCRdb re-called the RACE reads, giving one row per CDR3 protein. Of about 380,000 distinct CDR3 sequences listed, about 6.9% are singletons. This CDR3 comprises 14 residues. Looked up from germline, CDR1 is MDHEN and CDR2 is SYDVKM. The germline V and J ends were trimmed by 3 bases and 8 bases, with 11 bases remaining between them. The rearrangement links TRBV28 to TRBJ1-6; possible D gene TRBD1, 5 bases. The sample consisted of whole blood, taken in connection with sensitization to the hapten diphenylcyclopropenone (DPC). The sequence derives from a woman aged 18-35 years with alopecia areata. Some clones in this sample may be carry-over from other donors' samples. CDR3 loop: CASSFSGRDSPLHF. The CDR3 nucleotides are TGTGCCAGCAGTTTTTCAGGGCGGGATTCACCCCTCCACTTT.